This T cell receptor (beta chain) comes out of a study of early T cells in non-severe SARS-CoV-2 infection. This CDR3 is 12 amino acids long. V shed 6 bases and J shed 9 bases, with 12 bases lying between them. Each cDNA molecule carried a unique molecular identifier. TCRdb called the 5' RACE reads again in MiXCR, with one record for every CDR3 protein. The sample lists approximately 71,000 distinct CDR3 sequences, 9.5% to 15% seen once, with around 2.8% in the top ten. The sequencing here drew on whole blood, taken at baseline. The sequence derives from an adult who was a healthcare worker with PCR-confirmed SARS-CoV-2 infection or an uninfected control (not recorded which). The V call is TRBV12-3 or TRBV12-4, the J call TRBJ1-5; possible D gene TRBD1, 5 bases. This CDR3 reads CASRRDGRPQHF. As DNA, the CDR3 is TGTGCCAGCAGACGGGACGGTAGGCCCCAGCATTTT.